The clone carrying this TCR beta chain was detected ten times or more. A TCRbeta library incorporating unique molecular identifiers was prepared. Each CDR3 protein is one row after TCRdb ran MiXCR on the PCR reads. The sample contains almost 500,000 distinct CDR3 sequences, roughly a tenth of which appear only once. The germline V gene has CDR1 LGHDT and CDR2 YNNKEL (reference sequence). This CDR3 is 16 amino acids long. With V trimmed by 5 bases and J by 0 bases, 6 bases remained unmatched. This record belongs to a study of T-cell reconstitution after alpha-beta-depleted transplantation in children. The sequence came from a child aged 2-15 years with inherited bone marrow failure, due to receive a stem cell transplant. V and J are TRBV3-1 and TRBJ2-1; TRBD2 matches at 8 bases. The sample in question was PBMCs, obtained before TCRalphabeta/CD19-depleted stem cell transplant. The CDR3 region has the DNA TGTGCCAGCAGCAGACTAGCGCCGAGCTCCTACAATGAGCAGTTCTTC. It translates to CASSRLAPSSYNEQFF.